The clone carrying this T cell receptor (beta chain) appeared a few times. Its target is not known. Time point of the sample: newly diagnosed GD, antithyroid drugs for less than 3 months. The TCR library was prepared using RNA isolated from PBMCs. This record belongs to a study of regulatory T cells in long-lasting Graves disease. Study-wide points: Persistent-disease Graves' patients showed less TCR diversity than new cases.

Relying on iRepertoire HTBI primers and Arm-PCR of CDR3 regions, the team built TCR beta libraries. Original handling: Identification across samples found about 61 TRBV and approximately 15 TRBJ segments. TCRdb used MiXCR to reprocess the multiplex PCR reads, holding one entry per CDR3 protein. The V and J calls were determined by TCRdb, not by the authors. There are around 500,000 distinct CDR3 sequences in the sample; about 16% occur only once, and around a quarter lies in the top ten. This sample also appeared in a second study, on T cells in Graves' hyperthyroidism and ophthalmopathy. In that study: Hyperthyroidism had been newly diagnosed in patients aged 18 to 65, and its duration was under 2 months.

This sample comprised peripheral blood mononuclear cells (PBMCs), obtained at new diagnosis, from a patient treated with antithyroid drugs. This TCR was recovered from a woman aged 35 to 60 with Graves disease.

CDR3 sequence (DNA): TGTGCCAGTAGTATAGCCCCGACAGGGGGCAATCAGCCCCAGCATTTT. This encodes CASSIAPTGGNQPQHF. This chain connects TRBV19 to TRBJ1-5, with 8 bases aligning to TRBD1. V lost 1 base and J lost 2; bases outside the gene matches: 4. The CDR3 is 16 residues long. In germline, CDR1 is LNHDA, CDR2 SQIVND (reference sequence).